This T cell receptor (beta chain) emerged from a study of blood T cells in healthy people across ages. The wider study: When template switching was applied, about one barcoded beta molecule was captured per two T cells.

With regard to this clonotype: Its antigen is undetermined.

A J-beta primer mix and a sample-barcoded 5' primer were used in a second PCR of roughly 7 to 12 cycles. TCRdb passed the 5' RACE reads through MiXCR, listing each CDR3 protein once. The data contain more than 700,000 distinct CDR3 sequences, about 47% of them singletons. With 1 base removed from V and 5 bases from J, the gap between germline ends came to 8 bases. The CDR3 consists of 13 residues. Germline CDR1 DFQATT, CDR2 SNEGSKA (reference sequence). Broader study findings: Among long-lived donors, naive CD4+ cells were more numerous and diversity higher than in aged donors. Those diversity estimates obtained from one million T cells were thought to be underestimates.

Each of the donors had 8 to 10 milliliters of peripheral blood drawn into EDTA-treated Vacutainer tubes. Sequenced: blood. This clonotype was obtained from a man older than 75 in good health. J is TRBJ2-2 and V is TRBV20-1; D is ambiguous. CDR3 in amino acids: CSARARVTGELFF. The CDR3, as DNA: TGCAGTGCTAGAGCTCGTGTTACCGGGGAGCTGTTTTTT.